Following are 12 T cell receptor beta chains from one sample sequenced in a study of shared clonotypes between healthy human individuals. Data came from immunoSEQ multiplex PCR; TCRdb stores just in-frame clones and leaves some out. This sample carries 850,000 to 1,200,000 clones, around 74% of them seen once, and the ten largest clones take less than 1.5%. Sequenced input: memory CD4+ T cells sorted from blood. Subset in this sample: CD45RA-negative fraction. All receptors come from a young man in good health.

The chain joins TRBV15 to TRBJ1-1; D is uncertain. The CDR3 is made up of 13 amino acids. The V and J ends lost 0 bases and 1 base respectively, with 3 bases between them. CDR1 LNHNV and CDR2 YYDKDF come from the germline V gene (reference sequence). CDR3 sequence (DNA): TGTGCCACCAGCAGAGACAAGAACACTGAAGCTTTCTTT. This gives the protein CATSRDKNTEAFF.

CDR3 coding DNA: TGTGCCAGCAGCTTGGCGGGGACAGGTGGGAAAGAGACCCAGTACTTC. As protein: CASSLAGTGGKETQYF. The chain links TRBV5-8 to TRBJ2-5; 8 bases align to TRBD1. Germline CDR1 and CDR2: SGHTS and YDEGEE. The CDR3 is made up of 16 amino acids. Germline trimming cut 0 bases from V and 3 bases from J; bases unmatched to any gene: 7.

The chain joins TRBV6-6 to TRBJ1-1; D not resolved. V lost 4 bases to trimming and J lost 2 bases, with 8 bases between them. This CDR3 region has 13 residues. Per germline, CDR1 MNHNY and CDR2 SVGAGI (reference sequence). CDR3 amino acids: CASSSQRNTEAFF. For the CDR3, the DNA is TGTGCCAGCAGTTCCCAACGTAACACTGAAGCTTTCTTT.

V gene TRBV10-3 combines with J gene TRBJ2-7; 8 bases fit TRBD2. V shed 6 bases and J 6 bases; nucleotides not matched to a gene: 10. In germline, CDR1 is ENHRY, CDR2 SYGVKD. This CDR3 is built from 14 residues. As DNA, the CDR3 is TGTGCCATCAGGGCAAGCGGGAGTTATGGCGAGCAGTACTTC. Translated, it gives CAIRASGSYGEQYF.

The CDR3 nucleotides are TGTGCCAGCTCGGGTCTGTTCAGCGGACCACAAGAGACCCAGTACTTC. Translated, it gives CASSGLFSGPQETQYF. V usage is TRBV18 and J usage is TRBJ2-5; TRBD2 might be the D (5 bases). Trimming removed 6 bases at V and 2 bases at J, with 19 bases between. Germline CDR1 is KGHSH and CDR2 is LQKENI. The CDR3 has 16 residues.

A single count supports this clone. The CDR3 sequence: CASSLGLAGDGTDTQYF. CDR3 in DNA: TGCGCCAGCAGCTTGGGACTAGCGGGAGATGGCACAGATACGCAGTATTTT. V and J are TRBV5-1 and TRBJ2-3; 12 nucleotides agree with TRBD2. Trimming at V came to 0 bases and at J to 1 base, leaving 3 bases not matched to a gene. The CDR3 is made up of 17 amino acids. Germline V gives CDR1 SGHRS, CDR2 YFSETQ.

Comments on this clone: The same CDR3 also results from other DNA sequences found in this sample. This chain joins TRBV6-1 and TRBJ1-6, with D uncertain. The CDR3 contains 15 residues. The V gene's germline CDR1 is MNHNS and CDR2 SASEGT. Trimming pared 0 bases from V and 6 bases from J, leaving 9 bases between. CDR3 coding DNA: TGTGCCAGCAGTGAAGCAGGAACAGTTAATTCACCCCTCCACTTT. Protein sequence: CASSEAGTVNSPLHF.

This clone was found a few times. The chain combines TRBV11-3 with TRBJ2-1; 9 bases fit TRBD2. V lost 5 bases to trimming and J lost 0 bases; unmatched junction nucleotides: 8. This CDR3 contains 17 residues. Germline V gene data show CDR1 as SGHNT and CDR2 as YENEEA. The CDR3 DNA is TGTGCCAGCAGCCCTGCGACTAGCGGAAGCTCCTACAATGAGCAGTTCTTC. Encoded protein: CASSPATSGSSYNEQFF.

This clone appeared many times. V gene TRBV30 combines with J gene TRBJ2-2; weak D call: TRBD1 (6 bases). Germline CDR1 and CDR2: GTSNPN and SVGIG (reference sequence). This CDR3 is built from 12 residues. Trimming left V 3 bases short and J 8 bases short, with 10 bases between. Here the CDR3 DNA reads TGTGCCTGGAGCCGTAGGGGGGGGGAGCTGTTTTTT. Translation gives CAWSRRGGELFF.

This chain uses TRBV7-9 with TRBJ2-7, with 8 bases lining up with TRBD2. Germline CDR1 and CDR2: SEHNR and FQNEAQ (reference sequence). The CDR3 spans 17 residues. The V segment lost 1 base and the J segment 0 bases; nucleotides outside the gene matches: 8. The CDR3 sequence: CASSLDRLALSSYEQYF. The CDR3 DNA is TGTGCCAGCAGCTTAGACCGACTAGCGTTAAGCTCCTACGAGCAGTACTTC.

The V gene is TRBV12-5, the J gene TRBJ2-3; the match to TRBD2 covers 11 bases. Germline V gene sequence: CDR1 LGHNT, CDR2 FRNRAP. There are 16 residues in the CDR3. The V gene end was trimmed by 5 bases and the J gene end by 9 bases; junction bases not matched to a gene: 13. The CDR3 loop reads CASGASTSGIPGTQYF. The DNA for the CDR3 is TGTGCTAGTGGTGCCTCGACTAGCGGGATCCCGGGAACGCAGTATTTT.

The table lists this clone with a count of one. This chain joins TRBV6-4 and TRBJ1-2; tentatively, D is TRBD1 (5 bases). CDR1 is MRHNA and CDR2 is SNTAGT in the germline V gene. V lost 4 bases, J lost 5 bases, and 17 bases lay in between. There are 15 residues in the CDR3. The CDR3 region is CASSAGRAGTYGYTF. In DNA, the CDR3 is TGTGCCAGCAGTGCGGGACGCGCCGGTACTTATGGCTACACCTTC.